The clone carrying this T cell receptor (beta chain) was seen only a few times. Its antigen is currently unknown. This entry belongs to a study of CD4 T cells in relation to SARS-CoV-2 and coronaviruses. Across the study: PBMCs were cultured with antigen for roughly 10 days before TCR beta sequencing. Crossreactive spike epitopes shared across donors were mapped to their HLA restriction.

CD4+ T cells from unexposed donors were obtained before the COVID-19 pandemic (2011-2018). The cells were cultured for about ten days before CD4+ T cells were isolated. Half the medium was replaced with IL-2 medium on days 3 and 7. TCRdb keeps only in-frame clones here, not all; method: immunoSEQ multiplex PCR. The table has about 23,000 clones, less than 75% seen once. Broader study findings: Compared with monoreactive clones, crossreactive clones showed significantly weaker SARS-CoV-2 expansion.

This CDR3 has 13 residues. Trimming left V 6 bases short and J 9 bases short, with 12 bases between. Germline V gives CDR1 SNHLY, CDR2 FYNNEI. V usage is TRBV2 and J usage is TRBJ2-6, with D uncertain. Specimen: CD4+ T cells from PBMCs, cultured in vitro. The TCR originated in a human donor in good health. The CDR3 loop is CASSATEHNVLTF. The CDR3 DNA follows: TGTGCCAGCAGCGCTACAGAACACAACGTCCTGACTTTC. Full variable domain (rest looked up from reference TRBV2 and TRBJ2-6): EPEVTQTPSHQVTQMGQEVILRCVPISNHLYFYWYRQILGQKVEFLVSFYNNEISEKSEIFDDQFSVERPDGSNFTLKIRSTKLEDSAMYFCASSATEHNVLTFGAGSRLTVL.